Below are 20 T cell receptor beta chains sequenced from a single sample in a study of OX40 agonist ivuxolimab in advanced cancers. Sequencing was performed with immunoSEQ multiplex PCR; in TCRdb, only in-frame clones are kept and a portion is missing. This sample has more than 50,000 clones, with around 86% found just once. The sample in question was CD4+ or CD8+ T cells sorted from blood, obtained in a trial of the OX40 agonist ivuxolimab. The receptors were gathered from an adult with an advanced solid tumor such as melanoma, head and neck, liver or kidney cancer.

This chain joins TRBV27 and TRBJ1-5; D is uncertain. There are 12 residues in the CDR3. V shed 7 bases and J shed 7 bases, with 11 bases lying between them. Germline loops: CDR1 MNHEY, CDR2 SMNVEV (reference sequence). This CDR3 is CASTSTGQPQHF. In DNA form, the CDR3 reads TGTGCCAGCACCTCTACGGGGCAGCCCCAGCATTTT.

The chain combines TRBV29-1 with TRBJ1-2, with 9 nucleotides matching TRBD1. This CDR3 has 14 amino acids. V lost 4 bases to trimming and J lost 0 bases; unmatched junction nucleotides: 3. Per the germline V gene, CDR1 is SQVTM and CDR2 is ANQGSEA. The CDR3 reads CSVVTGGTNYGYTF. DNA of the CDR3: TGCAGCGTTGTGACAGGGGGAACTAACTATGGCTACACCTTC.

V and J are TRBV29-1 and TRBJ2-1; TRBD2 might be the D (5 bases). The CDR3 spans 15 residues. Per the germline V gene, CDR1 is SQVTM and CDR2 is ANQGSEA. V was clipped by 4 bases and J by 7 bases, with 20 bases between them. CDR3 sequence reads: CSVGGTTSGENEQFF. The CDR3 nucleotides read TGCAGCGTTGGGGGAACTACTAGTGGTGAGAATGAGCAGTTCTTC.

CDR3 loop: CASSVVGGSPPDTQYF. DNA of the CDR3: TGTGCCAGCAGCGTAGTGGGGGGTTCACCGCCAGATACGCAGTATTTT. The genes are TRBV9 and TRBJ2-3, with D perhaps matching TRBD2 (6 bases). V was pared by 0 bases and J by 4 bases, with 15 bases between. This CDR3 is built from 16 residues. CDR1 is SGDLS, CDR2 YYNGEE, per germline.

The chain couples TRBV28 to TRBJ1-6; D ambiguous. CDR1 MDHEN and CDR2 SYDVKM come from the germline V gene. The ends were cut back, 7 bases at V and 14 bases at J, with 12 bases in the middle. The length of the CDR3 is 11 residues. CDR3 sequence (DNA): TGTGCCAGCATCCAGAGAGGGTCCCTCCACTTT. The encoded protein is CASIQRGSLHF.

This chain joins TRBV7-3 and TRBJ2-6; D is possibly TRBD1 or TRBD2 (5 bases each). This CDR3 region has 19 residues. Germline V gives CDR1 SGHTA, CDR2 FQGTGA. The germline V and J ends were trimmed by 5 bases and 0 bases, with 20 bases remaining between them. CDR3 DNA sequence: TGTGCCAGCAGCCTCAGAGCCGGGACCCTGAGCTCTGGGGCCAACGTCCTGACTTTC. Protein: CASSLRAGTLSSGANVLTF.

About this clone: Additional DNA sequences in this sample encode the identical CDR3. The V and J genes are TRBV4-3 and TRBJ1-1; the D is unclear. The CDR3 loop spans 14 amino acids. The germline V gene has CDR1 LGHNA and CDR2 YSLEER. V was pared by 0 bases and J by 0 bases, with 5 bases between. CDR3 sequence (DNA): TGCGCCAGCAGCCAAGACAGATTGAACACTGAAGCTTTCTTT. Residues: CASSQDRLNTEAFF.

The chain uses TRBV28 and TRBJ1-2, with 8 nucleotides matching TRBD1. This CDR3 comprises 14 residues. V was clipped by 4 bases and J by 3 bases; unmatched bases: 4. Germline V gene data show CDR1 as MDHEN and CDR2 as SYDVKM. The CDR3 protein is CASSWDRSYYGYTF. The CDR3 nucleotides read TGTGCCAGCAGTTGGGACAGGAGTTACTATGGCTACACCTTC.

V gene TRBV6-5 combines with J gene TRBJ1-2; D is unresolved. V was trimmed by 2 bases and J by 8 bases, leaving 12 bases between them. Germline CDR1 and CDR2: MNHEY and SVGAGI. This CDR3 spans 13 amino acids. The DNA for the CDR3 is TGTGCCAGCAGTTACCTCTGGACTGAAGGCTACACCTTC. This gives the protein CASSYLWTEGYTF.

The chain couples TRBV4-1 to TRBJ2-1; possibly TRBD2 for D (6 bases). V lost 4 bases to trimming and J lost 4 bases, with 11 bases between them. The CDR3 is made up of 14 amino acids. From germline, CDR1 is MGHRA and CDR2 YSYEKL. This CDR3 reads CASSLGGIYNEQFF. In DNA, the CDR3 is TGCGCCAGCAGCCTTGGAGGGATTTACAATGAGCAGTTCTTC.

CDR3 coding DNA: TGTGCCAGCAGTTTTAACTCTGGAAACACCATATATTTT. This sequence encodes CASSFNSGNTIYF. This chain links TRBV27 with TRBJ1-3; no reliable D call. This CDR3 is built from 13 residues. CDR1 and CDR2 (germline): MNHEY, SMNVEV (reference sequence). Trimming left V 3 bases short and J 0 bases short, with 3 bases between.

The chain has TRBV5-5 and TRBJ1-1; 7 bases are shared with TRBD1. The CDR3 spans 15 residues. The ends lost 0 bases at V and 2 bases at J; junction bases unmatched: 4. Per germline, CDR1 SGHKS and CDR2 YYEKEE (reference sequence). CDR3 residues: CASSLEGQTNTEAFF. DNA of the CDR3: TGTGCCAGCAGCTTGGAGGGACAGACAAACACTGAAGCTTTCTTT. The full variable domain, with the rest looked up from reference TRBV5-5 and TRBJ1-1, is DAGVTQSPTHLIKTRGQQVTLRCSPISGHKSVSWYQQVLGQGPQFIFQYYEKEERGRGNFPDRFSARQFPNYSSELNVNALLLGDSALYLCASSLEGQTNTEAFFGQGTRLTVV.

V gene TRBV2 combines with J gene TRBJ1-5; D gene uncertain. The CDR3 spans 12 residues. Trimming left V 5 bases short and J 7 bases short, with 9 bases between. Germline values: CDR1 SNHLY, CDR2 FYNNEI. The CDR3, as DNA: TGTGCCAGCAGTCCAGATAGGCAGCCCCAGCATTTT. Translation: CASSPDRQPQHF. Using reference TRBV2 and TRBJ1-5 for the parts outside the CDR3, the full variable domain is EPEVTQTPSHQVTQMGQEVILRCVPISNHLYFYWYRQILGQKVEFLVSFYNNEISEKSEIFDDQFSVERPDGSNFTLKIRSTKLEDSAMYFCASSPDRQPQHFGDGTRLSIL.

The J gene is TRBJ2-3, the V gene TRBV7-2; TRBD1 aligns across 8 bases. V lost 3 bases and J lost 1; bases outside the gene matches: 9. The germline V gene encodes CDR1 SGHTA and CDR2 FQGNSA. This CDR3 comprises 17 residues. CDR3 region: CASSFLAPGQGTDTQYF. CDR3 sequence (DNA): TGTGCCAGCAGCTTCCTGGCACCGGGACAGGGCACAGATACGCAGTATTTT.

This clone was seen only once. The gene calls are TRBV7-9 and TRBJ1-2; D may be TRBD1 (6 bases). This CDR3 has 12 residues. Germline values: CDR1 SEHNR, CDR2 FQNEAQ (reference sequence). Trimming took off 2 bases at V and 8 bases at J, with 9 bases between the two ends. CDR3 residues: CASSLTGLGYTF. DNA of the CDR3: TGTGCCAGCAGCTTAACAGGGTTAGGCTACACCTTC.

The chain employs TRBV19 and TRBJ1-6; D is uncertain. Germline CDR1 and CDR2: LNHDA and SQIVND (reference sequence). The length of the CDR3 is 12 residues. Trimming removed 9 bases at V and 11 bases at J, with 14 bases between. The CDR3 DNA reads TGTGCCAGACTTGTAAGGGAAGCACCCCTCCACTTT. It translates to CARLVREAPLHF.

V is TRBV19 and J is TRBJ1-2; D gene unclear. The CDR3 contains 14 residues. From germline, CDR1 is LNHDA and CDR2 SQIVND (reference sequence). Trimming took 3 bases from V and 3 from J, leaving 11 bases between them. CDR3 sequence reads: CASSIGQSYYGYTF. DNA of the CDR3: TGTGCCAGTAGTATCGGCCAGTCCTACTATGGCTACACCTTC.

This clone was detected only a few times. The rearrangement links TRBV27 to TRBJ2-7; D not certain. The V and J ends lost 3 bases and 0 bases respectively, with 15 bases between them. Germline V gene sequence: CDR1 MNHEY, CDR2 SMNVEV (reference sequence). The CDR3 has 16 residues. The CDR3 DNA sequence: TGTGCCAGCAGTTTTTCCGAGGCCCAAACCTCCTACGAGCAGTACTTC. Translated: CASSFSEAQTSYEQYF.

The table lists this clone with a count of one. V usage is TRBV11-3 and J usage is TRBJ2-2; TRBD1 might be the D (5 bases). Between the trimmed V and J ends, which lost 5 bases and 1 base, there was a span of 11 bases. The CDR3 totals 15 residues. The V gene's germline CDR1 is SGHNT and CDR2 YENEEA. Here the CDR3 reads CASSPARENTGELFF. Here the CDR3 DNA reads TGTGCCAGCAGCCCCGCCAGGGAGAACACCGGGGAGCTGTTTTTT. Full variable domain (remainder filled in from reference TRBV11-3 and TRBJ2-2): EAGVVQSPRYKIIEKKQPVAFWCNPISGHNTLYWYLQNLGQGPELLIRYENEEAVDDSQLPKDRFSAERLKGVDSTLKIQPAELGDSAVYLCASSPARENTGELFFGEGSRLTVL.

V usage is TRBV9 and J usage is TRBJ2-7; tentative D call: TRBD1 (6 bases). V lost 0 bases and J 0 bases, leaving 10 bases between the germline ends. Germline-derived CDR1 and CDR2 are SGDLS and YYNGEE. There are 15 residues in the CDR3. The CDR3 nucleotides read TGTGCCAGCAGCGTAGAGACAGGAGTCTCCTACGAGCAGTACTTC. Translated: CASSVETGVSYEQYF. Together with reference TRBV9 and TRBJ2-7, the CDR3 gives the full variable domain: DSGVTQTPKHLITATGQRVTLRCSPRSGDLSVYWYQQSLDQGLQFLIQYYNGEERAKGNILERFSAQQFPDLHSELNLSSLELGDSALYFCASSVETGVSYEQYFGPGTRLTVT.